One T cell receptor beta chain is described in this entry. The data derive from a study of blood T cell repertoires in COVID-19. Per the study methods: Counts of nucleated cells, estimated from reference gene primer amplification, were obtained. Data came from immunoSEQ multiplex PCR; TCRdb stores just in-frame clones and leaves some out. V, J and clone size were drawn from that table, and D and trimming were deduced from the DNA. The repertoire holds fewer than 250,000 clones, with roughly 82% as singletons. CDR3 length: 16 residues. Germline V gene lookup returns CDR1 PRHDT and CDR2 FYEKMQ (reference sequence). After removal of 4 bases from V and 1 base from J, the junction contained 9 bases not matched to a gene.

This sequence joins TRBV13 and TRBJ2-7, with 8 bases aligning to TRBD2. Sequencing used PBMCs or T cells enriched from blood (not recorded which). This receptor was taken from a woman aged 45-59 years who had recovered from COVID-19. The CDR3 loop is CASSYLGAGGSYEQYF. The CDR3 DNA reads TGTGCCAGCAGCTACCTAGGGGCGGGGGGATCCTACGAGCAGTACTTC.